The clone carrying this T cell receptor beta chain has only a few counts. Healthy Caucasians alone served as donors. The V gene end was trimmed by 3 bases and the J gene end by 5 bases; junction bases not matched to a gene: 7. Germline CDR1 is SGHRS and CDR2 is YFSETQ. The CDR3 contains 15 residues. This record belongs to a study of identical twins. Each cDNA held unique molecular identifiers, and template switching gave it a universal primer site. A single record per CDR3 protein comes from TCRdb applying MiXCR to the 5' RACE reads. The sample records 1.5 million to 2 million distinct CDR3 sequences, roughly 35% being singletons.

The clonotype comes from a newborn girl in good health. The specimen was cord blood. The rearrangement joins TRBV5-1 to TRBJ2-3; 9 nucleotides line up with TRBD2. The CDR3 sequence: CASSWASGTGDTQYF. The DNA of the CDR3 is TGCGCCAGCAGCTGGGCTAGCGGGACTGGAGATACGCAGTATTTT.